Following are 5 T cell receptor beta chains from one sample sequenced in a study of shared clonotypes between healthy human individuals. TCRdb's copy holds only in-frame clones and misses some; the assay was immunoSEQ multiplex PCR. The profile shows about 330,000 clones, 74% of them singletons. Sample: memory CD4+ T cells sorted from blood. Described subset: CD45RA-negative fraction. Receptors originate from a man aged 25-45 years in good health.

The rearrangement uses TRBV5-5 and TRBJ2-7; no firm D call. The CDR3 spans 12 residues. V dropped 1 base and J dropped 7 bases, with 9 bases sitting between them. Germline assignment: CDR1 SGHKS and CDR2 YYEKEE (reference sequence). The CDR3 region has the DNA TGTGCCAGCAGCTTGAGGGCCCTGGAGCAGTACTTC. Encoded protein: CASSLRALEQYF. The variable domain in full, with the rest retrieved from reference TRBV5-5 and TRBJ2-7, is DAGVTQSPTHLIKTRGQQVTLRCSPISGHKSVSWYQQVLGQGPQFIFQYYEKEERGRGNFPDRFSARQFPNYSSELNVNALLLGDSALYLCASSLRALEQYFGPGTRLTVT.

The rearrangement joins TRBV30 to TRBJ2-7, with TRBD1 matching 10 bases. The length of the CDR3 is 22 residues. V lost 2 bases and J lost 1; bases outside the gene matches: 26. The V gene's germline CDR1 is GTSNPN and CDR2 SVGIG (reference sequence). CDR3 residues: CAWSPKDRGRLSAILFSYEQYF. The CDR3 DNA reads TGTGCCTGGAGTCCCAAGGACAGGGGGAGGCTTAGCGCGATCCTTTTTTCCTACGAGCAGTACTTC.

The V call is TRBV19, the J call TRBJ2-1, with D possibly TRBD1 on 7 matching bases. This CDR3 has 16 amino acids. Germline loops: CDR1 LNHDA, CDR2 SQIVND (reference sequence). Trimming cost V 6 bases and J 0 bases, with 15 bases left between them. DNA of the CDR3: TGTGCCAGTAGCCCCCGCGGGACAGTCTCCTACAATGAGCAGTTCTTC. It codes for CASSPRGTVSYNEQFF.

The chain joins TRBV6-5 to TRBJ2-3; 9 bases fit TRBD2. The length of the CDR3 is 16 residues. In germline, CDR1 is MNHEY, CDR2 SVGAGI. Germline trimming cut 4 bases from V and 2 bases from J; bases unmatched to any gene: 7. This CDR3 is CASSFILAGITDTQYF. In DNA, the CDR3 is TGTGCCAGCAGTTTTATACTAGCGGGTATCACAGATACGCAGTATTTT.

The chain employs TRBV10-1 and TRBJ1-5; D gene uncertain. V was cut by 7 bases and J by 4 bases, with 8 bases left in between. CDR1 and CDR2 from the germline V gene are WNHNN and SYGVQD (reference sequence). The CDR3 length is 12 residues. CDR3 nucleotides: TGCGCCAGCATGCGGCTGAATCAGCCCCAGCATTTT. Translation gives CASMRLNQPQHF.